The present TCR beta chain was sequenced within a study of blood T cell repertoires in COVID-19. Study background: Some COVID-19 samples were acute and others convalescent; all came from the United States, Italy and Spain.

Clones were sequenced by immunoSEQ multiplex PCR, and TCRdb holds only the in-frame ones, with some missing. The sample includes about 47,000 clones, about 80% seen only once; the top ten take roughly 10%. The sequenced material came from peripheral blood. This receptor was taken from a man in his 60s with acute or convalescent COVID-19.

The CDR3 region has the DNA TGTGCCAGCAGCCGTAAACAAGAGACCCAGTACTTC. Its translation is CASSRKQETQYF. This sequence joins TRBV6-6 and TRBJ2-5; no reliable D call. Germline V lookup: CDR1 MNHNY, CDR2 SVGAGI (reference sequence). V was clipped by 6 bases and J by 2 bases, with 7 bases between them. The CDR3 is made up of 12 amino acids.